This T cell receptor beta chain was profiled in a study of blood T cells in healthy people across ages. Next came a second PCR, run for about 7 to 12 cycles, which used a sample-barcoded 5' primer along with a J-beta primer mix. TCRdb reanalysed the 5' RACE reads using MiXCR and keeps one entry per CDR3 protein. There are about 1 million distinct CDR3 sequences in the sample; 40% to 45% occur only once, and over 15% lies in the top ten. V lost 5 bases, J lost 6 bases, and 5 bases stayed unmatched. The germline gives CDR1 DFQATT, CDR2 SNEGSKA (reference sequence). The CDR3 has 14 residues. This clonotype was seen more than once but under ten times.

This sequence joins TRBV20-1 and TRBJ1-6, with 9 bases that match TRBD1. This clonotype was obtained from an older woman in good health. What was sequenced was blood. The CDR3 region has the DNA TGCAGTGCTTTACAGGGGGCGACTAATTCACCCCTCCACTTT. Its protein is CSALQGATNSPLHF.